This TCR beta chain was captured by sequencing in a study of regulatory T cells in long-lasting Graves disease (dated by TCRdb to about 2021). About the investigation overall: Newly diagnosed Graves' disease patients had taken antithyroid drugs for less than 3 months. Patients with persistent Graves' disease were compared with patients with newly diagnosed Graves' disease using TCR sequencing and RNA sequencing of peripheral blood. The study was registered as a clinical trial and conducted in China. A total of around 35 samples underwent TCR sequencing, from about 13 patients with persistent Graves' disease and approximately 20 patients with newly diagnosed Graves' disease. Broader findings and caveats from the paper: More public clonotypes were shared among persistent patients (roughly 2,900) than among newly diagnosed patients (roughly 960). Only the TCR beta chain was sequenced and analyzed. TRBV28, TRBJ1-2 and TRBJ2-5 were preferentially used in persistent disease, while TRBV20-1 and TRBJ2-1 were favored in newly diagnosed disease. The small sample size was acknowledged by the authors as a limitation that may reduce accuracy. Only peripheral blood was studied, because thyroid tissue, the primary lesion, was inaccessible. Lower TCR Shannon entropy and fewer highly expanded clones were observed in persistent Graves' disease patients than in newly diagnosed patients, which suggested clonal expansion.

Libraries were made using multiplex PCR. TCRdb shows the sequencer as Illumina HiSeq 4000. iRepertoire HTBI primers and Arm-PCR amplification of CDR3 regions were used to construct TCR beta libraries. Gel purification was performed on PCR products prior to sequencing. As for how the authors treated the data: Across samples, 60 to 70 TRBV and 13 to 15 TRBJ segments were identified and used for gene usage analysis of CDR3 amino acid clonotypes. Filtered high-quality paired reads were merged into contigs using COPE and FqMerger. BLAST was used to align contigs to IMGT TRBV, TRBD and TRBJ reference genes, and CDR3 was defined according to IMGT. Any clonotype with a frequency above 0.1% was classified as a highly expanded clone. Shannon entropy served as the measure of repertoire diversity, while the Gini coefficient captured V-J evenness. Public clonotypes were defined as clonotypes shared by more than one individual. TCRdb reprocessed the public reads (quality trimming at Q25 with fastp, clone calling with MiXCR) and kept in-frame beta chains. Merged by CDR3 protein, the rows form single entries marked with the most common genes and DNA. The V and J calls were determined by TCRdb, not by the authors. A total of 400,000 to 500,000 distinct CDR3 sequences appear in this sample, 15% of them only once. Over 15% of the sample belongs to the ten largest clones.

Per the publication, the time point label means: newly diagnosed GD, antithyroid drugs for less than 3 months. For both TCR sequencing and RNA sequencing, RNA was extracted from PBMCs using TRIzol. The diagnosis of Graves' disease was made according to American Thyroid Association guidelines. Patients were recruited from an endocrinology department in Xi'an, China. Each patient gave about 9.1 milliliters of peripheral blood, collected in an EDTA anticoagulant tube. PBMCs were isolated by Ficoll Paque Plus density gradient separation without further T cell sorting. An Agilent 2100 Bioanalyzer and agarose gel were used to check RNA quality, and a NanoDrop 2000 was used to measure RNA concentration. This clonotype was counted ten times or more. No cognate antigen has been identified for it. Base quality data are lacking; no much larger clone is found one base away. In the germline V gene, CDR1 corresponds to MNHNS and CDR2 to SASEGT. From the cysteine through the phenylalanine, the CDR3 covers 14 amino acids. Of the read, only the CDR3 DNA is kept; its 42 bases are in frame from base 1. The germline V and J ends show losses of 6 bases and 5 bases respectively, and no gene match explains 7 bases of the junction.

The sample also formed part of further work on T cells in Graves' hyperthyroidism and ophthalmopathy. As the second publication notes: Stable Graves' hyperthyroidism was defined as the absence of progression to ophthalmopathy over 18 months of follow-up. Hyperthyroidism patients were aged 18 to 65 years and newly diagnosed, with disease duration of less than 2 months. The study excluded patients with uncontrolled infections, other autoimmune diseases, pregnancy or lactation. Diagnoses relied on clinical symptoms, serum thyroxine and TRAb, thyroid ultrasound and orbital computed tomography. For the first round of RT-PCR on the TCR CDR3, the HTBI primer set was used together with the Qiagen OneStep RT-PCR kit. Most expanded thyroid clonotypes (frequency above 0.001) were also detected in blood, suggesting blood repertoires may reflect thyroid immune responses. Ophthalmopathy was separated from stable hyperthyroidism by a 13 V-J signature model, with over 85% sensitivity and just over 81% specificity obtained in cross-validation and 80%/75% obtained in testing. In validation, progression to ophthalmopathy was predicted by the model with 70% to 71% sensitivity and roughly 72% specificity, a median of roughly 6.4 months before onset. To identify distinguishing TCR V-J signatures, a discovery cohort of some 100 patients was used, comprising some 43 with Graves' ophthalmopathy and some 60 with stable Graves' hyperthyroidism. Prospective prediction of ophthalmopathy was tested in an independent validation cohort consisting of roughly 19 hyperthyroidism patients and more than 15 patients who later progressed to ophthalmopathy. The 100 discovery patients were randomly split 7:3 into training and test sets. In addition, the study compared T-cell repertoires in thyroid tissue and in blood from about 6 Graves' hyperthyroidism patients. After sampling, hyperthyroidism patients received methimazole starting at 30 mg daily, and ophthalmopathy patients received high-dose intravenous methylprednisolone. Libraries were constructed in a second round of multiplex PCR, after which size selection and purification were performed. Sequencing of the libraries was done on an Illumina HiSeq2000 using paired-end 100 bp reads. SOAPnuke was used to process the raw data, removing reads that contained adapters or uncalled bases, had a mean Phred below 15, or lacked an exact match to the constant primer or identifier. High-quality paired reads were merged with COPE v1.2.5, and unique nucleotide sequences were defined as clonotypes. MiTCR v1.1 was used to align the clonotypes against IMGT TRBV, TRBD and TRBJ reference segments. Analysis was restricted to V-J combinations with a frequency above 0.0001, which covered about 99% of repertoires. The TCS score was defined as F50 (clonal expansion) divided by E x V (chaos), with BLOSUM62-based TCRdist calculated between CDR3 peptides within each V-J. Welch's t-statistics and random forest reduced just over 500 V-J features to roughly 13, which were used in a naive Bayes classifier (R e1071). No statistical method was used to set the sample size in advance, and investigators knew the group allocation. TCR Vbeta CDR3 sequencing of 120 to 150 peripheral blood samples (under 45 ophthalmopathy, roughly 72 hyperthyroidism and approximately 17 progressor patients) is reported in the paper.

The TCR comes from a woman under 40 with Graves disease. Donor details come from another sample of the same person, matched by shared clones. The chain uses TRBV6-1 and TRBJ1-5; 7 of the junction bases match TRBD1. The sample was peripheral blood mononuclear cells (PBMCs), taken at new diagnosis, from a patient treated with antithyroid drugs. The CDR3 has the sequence CASRGQELHQPQHF. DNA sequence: TGTGCCAGCAGAGGACAGGAGCTACATCAGCCCCAGCATTTT.